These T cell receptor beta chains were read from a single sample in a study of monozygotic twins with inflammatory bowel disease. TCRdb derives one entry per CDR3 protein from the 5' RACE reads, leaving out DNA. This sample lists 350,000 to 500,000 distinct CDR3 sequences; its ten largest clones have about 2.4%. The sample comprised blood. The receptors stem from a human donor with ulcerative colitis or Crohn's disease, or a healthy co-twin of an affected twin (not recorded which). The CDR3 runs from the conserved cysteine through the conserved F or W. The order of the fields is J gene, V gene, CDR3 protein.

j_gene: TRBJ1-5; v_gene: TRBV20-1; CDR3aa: CSARGQGGQPQHF
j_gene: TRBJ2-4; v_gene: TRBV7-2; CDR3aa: CASSLAGGGNIQYF
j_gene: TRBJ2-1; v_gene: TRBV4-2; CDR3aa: CASSQGMGTSGGGSYNEQFF
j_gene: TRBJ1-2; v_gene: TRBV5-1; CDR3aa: CASSSSPGPGVYTF
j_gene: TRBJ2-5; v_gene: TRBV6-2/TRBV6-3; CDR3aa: CASSYLGPQETQYF
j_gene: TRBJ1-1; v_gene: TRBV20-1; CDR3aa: CSATGNRGVNTEAFF
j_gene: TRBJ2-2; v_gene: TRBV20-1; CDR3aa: CSATKAEANTGELFF
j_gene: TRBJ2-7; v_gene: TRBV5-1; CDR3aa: CASGPVGSSYEQYF
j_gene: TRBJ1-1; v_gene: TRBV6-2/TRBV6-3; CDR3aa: CASSWDRGSGNTEAFF
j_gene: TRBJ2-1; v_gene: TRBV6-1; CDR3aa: CASSERDGSSYNEQFF
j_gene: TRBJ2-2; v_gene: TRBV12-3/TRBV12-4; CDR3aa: CASSFRGYSTGELFF
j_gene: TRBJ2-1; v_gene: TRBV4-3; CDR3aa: CASSQELAGNEQFF
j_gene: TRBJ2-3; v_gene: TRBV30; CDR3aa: CAWSSRGLRTDTQYF
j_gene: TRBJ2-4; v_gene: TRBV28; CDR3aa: CASSILRVEAKNIQYF
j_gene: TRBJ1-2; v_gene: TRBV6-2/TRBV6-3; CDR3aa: CASNYITGRGYTF
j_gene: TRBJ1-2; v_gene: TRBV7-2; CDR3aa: CASSLGLGEAYGYTF
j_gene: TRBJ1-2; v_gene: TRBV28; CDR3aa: CASNSDRGYGYTF
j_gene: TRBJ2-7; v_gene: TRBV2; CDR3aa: CASSWTASSYEQYF
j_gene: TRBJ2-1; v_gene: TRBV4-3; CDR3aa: CASSHRGLAGYNEQFF
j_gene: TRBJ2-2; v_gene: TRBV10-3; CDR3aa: CAISGNNSGELFF
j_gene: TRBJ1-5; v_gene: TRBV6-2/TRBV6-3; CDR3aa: CASTTDGRLPQHF
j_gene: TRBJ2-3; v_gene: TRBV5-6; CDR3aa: CASRQWGTDTQYF
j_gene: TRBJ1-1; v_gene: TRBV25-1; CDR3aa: CASSERDGGRDTEAFF
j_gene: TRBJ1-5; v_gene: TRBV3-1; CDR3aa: CASSQSQGPQHF
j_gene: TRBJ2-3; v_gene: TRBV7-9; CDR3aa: CASSFLAGGADTQYF
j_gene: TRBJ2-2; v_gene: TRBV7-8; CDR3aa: CASSLPASGDTGELFF
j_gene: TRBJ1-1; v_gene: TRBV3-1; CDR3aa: CASSQDKRKSNTEAFF
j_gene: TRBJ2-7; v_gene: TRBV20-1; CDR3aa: CSATGTSDRAYEQYF
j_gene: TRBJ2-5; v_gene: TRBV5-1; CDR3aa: CASSFGLAGVSQETQYF
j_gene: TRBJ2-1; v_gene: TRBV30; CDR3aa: CAWSVYAPGNEQFF
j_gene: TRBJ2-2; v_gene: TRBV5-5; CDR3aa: CASSWGTGPGELFF
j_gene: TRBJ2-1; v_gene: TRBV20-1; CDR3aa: CSARDRQDYVNEQFF
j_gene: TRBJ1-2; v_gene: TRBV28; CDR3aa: CASSSPTGPGDNYGYTF
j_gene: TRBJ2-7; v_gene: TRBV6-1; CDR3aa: CASRRQGTTYEQYF
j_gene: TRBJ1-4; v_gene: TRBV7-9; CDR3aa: CASSLGSTNEKLFF
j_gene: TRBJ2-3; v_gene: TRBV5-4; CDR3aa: CASSLLTGDGTDTQYF